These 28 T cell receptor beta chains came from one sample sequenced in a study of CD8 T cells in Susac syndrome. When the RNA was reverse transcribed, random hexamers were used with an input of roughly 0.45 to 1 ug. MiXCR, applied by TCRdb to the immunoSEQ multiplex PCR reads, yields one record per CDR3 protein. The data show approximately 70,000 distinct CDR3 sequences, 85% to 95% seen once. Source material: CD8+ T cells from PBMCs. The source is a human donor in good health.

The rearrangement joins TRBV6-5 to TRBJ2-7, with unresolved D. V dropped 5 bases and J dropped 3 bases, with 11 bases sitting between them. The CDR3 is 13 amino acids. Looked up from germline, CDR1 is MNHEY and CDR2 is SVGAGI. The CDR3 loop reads CASSLAWGYEQYF. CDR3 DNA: TGTGCCAGCAGTCTGGCTTGGGGCTACGAGCAGTACTTC.

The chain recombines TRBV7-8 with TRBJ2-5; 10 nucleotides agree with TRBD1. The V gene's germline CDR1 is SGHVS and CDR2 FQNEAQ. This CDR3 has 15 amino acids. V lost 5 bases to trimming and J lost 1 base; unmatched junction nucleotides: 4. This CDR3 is CASSLWTGGQETQYF. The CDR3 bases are TGTGCCAGCAGCCTGTGGACAGGGGGCCAAGAGACCCAGTACTTC.

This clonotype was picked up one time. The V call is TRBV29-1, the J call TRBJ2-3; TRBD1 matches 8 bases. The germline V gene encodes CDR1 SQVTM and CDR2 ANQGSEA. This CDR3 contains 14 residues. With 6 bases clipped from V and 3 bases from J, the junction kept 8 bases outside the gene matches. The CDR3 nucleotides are TGCAGCGTGATTAGGGGACAGGCTACAGATACGCAGTATTTT. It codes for CSVIRGQATDTQYF.

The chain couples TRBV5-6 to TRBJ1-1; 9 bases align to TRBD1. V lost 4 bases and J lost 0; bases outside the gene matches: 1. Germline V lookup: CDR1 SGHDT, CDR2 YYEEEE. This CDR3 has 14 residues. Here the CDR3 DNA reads TGTGCCAGCAGCGGGACAGGGCTGAACACTGAAGCTTTCTTT. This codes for CASSGTGLNTEAFF.

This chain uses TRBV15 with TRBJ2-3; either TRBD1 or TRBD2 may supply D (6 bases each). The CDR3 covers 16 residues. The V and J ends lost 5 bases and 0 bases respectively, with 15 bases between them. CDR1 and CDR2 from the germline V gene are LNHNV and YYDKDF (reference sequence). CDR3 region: CATSPRGPGSTDTQYF. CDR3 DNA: TGTGCCACCAGCCCTCGGGGGCCCGGGAGCACAGATACGCAGTATTTT.

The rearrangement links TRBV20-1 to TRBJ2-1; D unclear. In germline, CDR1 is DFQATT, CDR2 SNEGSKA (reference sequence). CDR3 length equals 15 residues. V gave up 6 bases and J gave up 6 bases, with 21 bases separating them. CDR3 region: CSALSRLRTFNEQFF. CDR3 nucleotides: TGCAGTGCCCTCTCCCGGTTGAGAACCTTCAATGAGCAGTTCTTC.

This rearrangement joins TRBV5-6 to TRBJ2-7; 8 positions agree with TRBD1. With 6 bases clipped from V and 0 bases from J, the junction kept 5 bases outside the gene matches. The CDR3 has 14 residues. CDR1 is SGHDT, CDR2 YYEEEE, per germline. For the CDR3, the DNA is TGTGCCAGCAACCCAGGGGGCAGCTCCTACGAGCAGTACTTC. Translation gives CASNPGGSSYEQYF.

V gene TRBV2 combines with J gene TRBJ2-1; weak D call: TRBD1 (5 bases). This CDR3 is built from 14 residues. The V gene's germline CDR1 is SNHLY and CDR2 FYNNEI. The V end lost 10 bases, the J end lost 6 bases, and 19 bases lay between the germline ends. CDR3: CATLQVSRSNEQFF. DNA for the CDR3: TGTGCCACCCTACAGGTCTCTCGGTCCAATGAGCAGTTCTTC.

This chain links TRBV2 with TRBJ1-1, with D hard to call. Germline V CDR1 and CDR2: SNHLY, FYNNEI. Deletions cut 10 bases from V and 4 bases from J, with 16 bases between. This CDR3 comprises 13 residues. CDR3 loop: CATPAWGSTEAFF. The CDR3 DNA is TGTGCCACGCCTGCGTGGGGATCCACTGAAGCTTTCTTT.

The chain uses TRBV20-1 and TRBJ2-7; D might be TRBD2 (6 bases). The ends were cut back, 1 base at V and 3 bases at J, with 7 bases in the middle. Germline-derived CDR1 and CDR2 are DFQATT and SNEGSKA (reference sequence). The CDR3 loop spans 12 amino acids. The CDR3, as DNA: TGCAGTGCTAGAGGGGAGGACTACGAGCAGTACTTC. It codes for CSARGEDYEQYF.

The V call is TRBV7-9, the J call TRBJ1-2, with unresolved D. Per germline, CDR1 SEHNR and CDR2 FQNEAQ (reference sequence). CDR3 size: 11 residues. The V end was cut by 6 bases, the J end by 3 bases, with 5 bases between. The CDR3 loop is CASSSYYGYTF. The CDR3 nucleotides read TGTGCCAGCAGTTCTTACTATGGCTACACCTTC.

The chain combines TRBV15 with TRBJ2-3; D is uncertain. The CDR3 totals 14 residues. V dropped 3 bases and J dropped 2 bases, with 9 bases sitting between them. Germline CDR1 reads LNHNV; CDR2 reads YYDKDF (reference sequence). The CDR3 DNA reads TGTGCCACCAGCAGTGGCCCGAACACAGATACGCAGTATTTT. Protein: CATSSGPNTDTQYF. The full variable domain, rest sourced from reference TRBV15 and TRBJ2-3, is DAMVIQNPRYQVTQFGKPVTLSCSQTLNHNVMYWYQQKSSQAPKLLFHYYDKDFNNEADTPDNFQSRRPNTSFCFLDIRSPGLGDTAMYLCATSSGPNTDTQYFGPGTRLTVL.

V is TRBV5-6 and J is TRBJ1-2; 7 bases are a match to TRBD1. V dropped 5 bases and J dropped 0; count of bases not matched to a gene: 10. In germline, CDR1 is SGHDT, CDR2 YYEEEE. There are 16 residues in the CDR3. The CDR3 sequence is CASSSYGQASNYGYTF. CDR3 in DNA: TGTGCCAGCAGTTCTTACGGACAGGCTTCTAACTATGGCTACACCTTC.

CDR3 in DNA: TGTGCCAGCAGCTACGACGCAGGGGGCACAGATACGCAGTATTTT. Encoded protein: CASSYDAGGTDTQYF. The chain joins TRBV7-3 to TRBJ2-3; perhaps TRBD1 as D (6 bases). Between the trimmed V and J ends, which lost 4 bases and 1 base, there was a span of 12 bases. The CDR3 consists of 15 residues. Germline values: CDR1 SGHTA, CDR2 FQGTGA.

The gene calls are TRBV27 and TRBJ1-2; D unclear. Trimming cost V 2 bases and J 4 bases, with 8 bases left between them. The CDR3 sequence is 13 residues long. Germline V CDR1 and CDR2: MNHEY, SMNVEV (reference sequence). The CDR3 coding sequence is TGTGCCAGCAGTTTAGTGACGGGCTATGGCTACACCTTC. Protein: CASSLVTGYGYTF.

DNA for the CDR3: TGTGCCAGCAGAGGGGACAGGCCATATGGCTACACCTTC. Protein: CASRGDRPYGYTF. The chain combines TRBV6-5 with TRBJ1-2; 8 nucleotides align to TRBD1. The CDR3 sequence is 13 residues long. J gave up 5 bases and V 6 bases, and 5 bases lay outside the gene matches. Per the germline V gene, CDR1 is MNHEY and CDR2 is SVGAGI.

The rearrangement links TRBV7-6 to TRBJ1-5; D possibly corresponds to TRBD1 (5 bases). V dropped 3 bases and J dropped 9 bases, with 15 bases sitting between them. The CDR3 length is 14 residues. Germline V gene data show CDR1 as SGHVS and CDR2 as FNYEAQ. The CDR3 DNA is TGTGCCAGCAGCTTGGGGGGAATAAGAGGGCCCCAGCATTTT. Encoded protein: CASSLGGIRGPQHF.

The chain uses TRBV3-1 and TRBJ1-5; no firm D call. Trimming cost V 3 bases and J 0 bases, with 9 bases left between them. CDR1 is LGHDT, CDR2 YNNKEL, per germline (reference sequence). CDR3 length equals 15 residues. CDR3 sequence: CASSHTDNSNQPQHF. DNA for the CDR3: TGTGCCAGCAGCCACACAGACAATAGCAATCAGCCCCAGCATTTT.

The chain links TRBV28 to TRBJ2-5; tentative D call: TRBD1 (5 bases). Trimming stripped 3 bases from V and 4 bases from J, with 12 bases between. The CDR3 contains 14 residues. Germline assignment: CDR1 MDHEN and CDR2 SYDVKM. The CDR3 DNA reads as TGTGCCAGCAGTTTTTCAGGGCGCAGAGAGACCCAGTACTTC. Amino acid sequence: CASSFSGRRETQYF. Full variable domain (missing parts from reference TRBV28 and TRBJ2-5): DVKVTQSSRYLVKRTGEKVFLECVQDMDHENMFWYRQDPGLGLRLIYFSYDVKMKEKGDIPEGYSVSREKKERFSLILESASTNQTSMYLCASSFSGRRETQYFGPGTRLLVL.

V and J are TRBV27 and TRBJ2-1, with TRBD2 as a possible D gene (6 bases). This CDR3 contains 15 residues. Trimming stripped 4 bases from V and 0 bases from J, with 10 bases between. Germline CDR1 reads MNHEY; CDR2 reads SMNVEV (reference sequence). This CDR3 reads CASSYGGSSYNEQFF. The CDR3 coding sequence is TGTGCCAGCAGTTACGGGGGTAGCTCCTACAATGAGCAGTTCTTC.

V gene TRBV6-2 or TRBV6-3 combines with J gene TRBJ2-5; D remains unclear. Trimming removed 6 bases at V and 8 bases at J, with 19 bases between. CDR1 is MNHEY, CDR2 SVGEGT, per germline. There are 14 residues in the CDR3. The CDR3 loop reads CASRDIAEMGTQYF. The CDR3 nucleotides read TGTGCCAGCAGGGATATAGCAGAGATGGGAACCCAGTACTTC.

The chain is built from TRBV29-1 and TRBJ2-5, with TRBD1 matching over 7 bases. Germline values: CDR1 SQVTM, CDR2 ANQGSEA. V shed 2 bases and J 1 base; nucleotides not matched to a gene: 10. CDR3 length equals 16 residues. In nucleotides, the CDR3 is TGCAGCGTTGAATCCTGGCAGGGGGTCGTCCAAGAGACCCAGTACTTC. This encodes CSVESWQGVVQETQYF.

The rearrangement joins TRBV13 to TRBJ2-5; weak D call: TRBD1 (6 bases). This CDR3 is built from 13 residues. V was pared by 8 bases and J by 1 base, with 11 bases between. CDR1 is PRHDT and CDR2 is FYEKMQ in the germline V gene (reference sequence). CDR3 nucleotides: TGTGCCAGCTCCCCACAGGGCCAAGAGACCCAGTACTTC. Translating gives CASSPQGQETQYF.

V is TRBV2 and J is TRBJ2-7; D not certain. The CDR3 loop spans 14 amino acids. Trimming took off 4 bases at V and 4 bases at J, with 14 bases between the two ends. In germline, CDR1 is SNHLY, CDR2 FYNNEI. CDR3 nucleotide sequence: TGTGCCAGCAGTGCCCGGCTTGGGGTGTACGAGCAGTACTTC. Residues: CASSARLGVYEQYF. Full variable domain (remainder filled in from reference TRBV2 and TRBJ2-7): EPEVTQTPSHQVTQMGQEVILRCVPISNHLYFYWYRQILGQKVEFLVSFYNNEISEKSEIFDDQFSVERPDGSNFTLKIRSTKLEDSAMYFCASSARLGVYEQYFGPGTRLTVT.

CDR3 nucleotides: TGTGCCAGTAAGGCGTCGACGGAGCAGCCCCAGCATTTT. This encodes CASKASTEQPQHF. V is TRBV19 and J is TRBJ1-5; D is undetermined. Germline-derived CDR1 and CDR2 are LNHDA and SQIVND (reference sequence). Deletions cut 7 bases from V and 7 bases from J, with 14 bases between. The CDR3 length is 13 residues.

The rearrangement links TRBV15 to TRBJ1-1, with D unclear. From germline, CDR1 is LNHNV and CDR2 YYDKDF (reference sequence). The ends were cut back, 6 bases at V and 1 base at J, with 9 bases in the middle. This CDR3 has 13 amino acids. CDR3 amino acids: CATSELWNTEAFF. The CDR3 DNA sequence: TGTGCCACCAGTGAACTTTGGAACACTGAAGCTTTCTTT.

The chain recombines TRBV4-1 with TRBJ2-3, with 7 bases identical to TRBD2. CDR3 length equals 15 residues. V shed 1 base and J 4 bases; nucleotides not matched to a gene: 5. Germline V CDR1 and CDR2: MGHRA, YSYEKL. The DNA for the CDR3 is TGCGCCAGCAGCCAAGTTCGGGGGGACGCAGATACGCAGTATTTT. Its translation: CASSQVRGDADTQYF.

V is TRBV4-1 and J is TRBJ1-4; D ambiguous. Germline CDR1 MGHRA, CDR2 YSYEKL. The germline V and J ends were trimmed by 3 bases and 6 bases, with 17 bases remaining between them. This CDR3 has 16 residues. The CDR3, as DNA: TGCGCCAGCAGCCACCCCTCGGGAGGAGGAGATGAAAAACTGTTTTTT. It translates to CASSHPSGGGDEKLFF.